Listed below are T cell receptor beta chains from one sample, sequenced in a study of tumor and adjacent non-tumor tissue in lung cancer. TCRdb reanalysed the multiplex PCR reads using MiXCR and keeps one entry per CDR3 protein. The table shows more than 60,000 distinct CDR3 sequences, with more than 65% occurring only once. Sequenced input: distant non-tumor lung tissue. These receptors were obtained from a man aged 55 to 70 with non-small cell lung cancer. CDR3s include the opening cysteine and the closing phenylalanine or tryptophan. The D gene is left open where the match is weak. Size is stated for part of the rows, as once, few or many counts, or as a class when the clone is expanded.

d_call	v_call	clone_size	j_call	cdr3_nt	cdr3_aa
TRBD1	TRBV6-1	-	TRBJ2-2	TGTGCCAGCAGTAACCGGGACAGGGGGCGCGTCCGCACTGGGGAGCTGATTTTT	CASSNRDRGRVRTGELIF
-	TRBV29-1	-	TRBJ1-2	TGCAGCGTTGCGATCCCAGATAGGAACTATGGCTACACCTTC	CSVAIPDRNYGYTF
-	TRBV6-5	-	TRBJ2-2	TGTGCCAGCAGTTACTGGATGGGGCAAACCGAGGAGCTGTTTTTT	CASSYWMGQTEELFF
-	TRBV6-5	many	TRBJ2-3	TGTGCCAGCAGTCCCCAAGGGGGTACGCAGTATTTT	CASSPQGGTQYF
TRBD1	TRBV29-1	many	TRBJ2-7	TGCAGCGCCACAGGGGGTCCCGAGCAGTACTTC	CSATGGPEQYF
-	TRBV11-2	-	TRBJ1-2	TGTACCAGCAGCTTAAGCCGGGGCGGCTACACCTTC	CTSSLSRGGYTF
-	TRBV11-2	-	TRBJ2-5	TGTGCCAGCATCACATCCTACGGGCAAGAGACCCAGTACTTC	CASITSYGQETQYF
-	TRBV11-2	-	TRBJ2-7	TGTGCCAGCAGCTTAGATGAGGGTCGCTACGAGCAGTACTTC	CASSLDEGRYEQYF
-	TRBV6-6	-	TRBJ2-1	TGTACCAGCAGTACTCCCTCTGACAGGAGAAACTATAATGAGCAGTTCTTC	CTSSTPSDRRNYNEQFF
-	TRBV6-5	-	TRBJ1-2	TGTGTCAGCAGTTACACCTCGGCTGCGCTGCGAGACTACACCTTC	CVSSYTSAALRDYTF
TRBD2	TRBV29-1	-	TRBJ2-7	TGCATCGCGACTAGCGTCTACGAGCAGTACTTC	CIATSVYEQYF
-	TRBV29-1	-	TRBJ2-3	TGCAGCGTTGTAATAACCGAGTACACTAGCACAGATAAGCAGTATTTT	CSVVITEYTSTDKQYF
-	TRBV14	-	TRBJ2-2	TGTGCCAGCAGCCGGACGGTTACGAACACTGTGGAGCTGTTTTTT	CASSRTVTNTVELFF
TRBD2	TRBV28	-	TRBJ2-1	TGTGCCAGCAGTGGTCCCCTAGCGGGAGTTTATGAGCAGTTCTTC	CASSGPLAGVYEQFF
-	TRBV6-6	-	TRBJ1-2	TGTGCCAGCAGTTGCGTATCCCCGTTGATGATTGATGGCTACACCTTC	CASSCVSPLMIDGYTF
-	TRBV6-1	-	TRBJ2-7	TGTGTCAGCAACGGCGACTCCAACGAGCAGTACTTC	CVSNGDSNEQYF
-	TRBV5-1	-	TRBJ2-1	TGCGCCAGCAGCTCAGAACGAGCGGAGTACAATGAGCAGTTCTTC	CASSSERAEYNEQFF
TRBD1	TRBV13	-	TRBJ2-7	TGTGCCAGCAGCTCCAATGGACAGGGGGGATCCTACAAGCAGTACTTC	CASSSNGQGGSYKQYF
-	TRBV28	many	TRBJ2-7	TGTGCCAGCACTACAGGAGACTACGAGCAGTACTTC	CASTTGDYEQYF
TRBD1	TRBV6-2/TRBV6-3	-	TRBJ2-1	TGTGTCAATAATAGACAGGGCTCCTACAATGAGCAGTTCTTC	CVNNRQGSYNEQFF
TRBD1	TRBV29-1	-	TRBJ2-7	TGCAGCGTTGAAGATAGACAGGGGAAAGCCTACGAACAGTACTTC	CSVEDRQGKAYEQYF
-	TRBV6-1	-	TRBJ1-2	TGTGCCAGCGGAGCCAACGGCGGAGAGGGTGACTATACCTTC	CASGANGGEGDYTF
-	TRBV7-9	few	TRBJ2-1	TGTGCCAGCAGCGCTAGCTGGGGTGCCTACAATGAGCAGTTCTTC	CASSASWGAYNEQFF
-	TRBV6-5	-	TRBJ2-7	TGTGCCAGTAGTAAAACCGGGGTAGTCTACGAGCAGTACTTC	CASSKTGVVYEQYF
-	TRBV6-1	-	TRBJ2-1	TGTGCAAGCAGTGACTACCCTTACAGGTATGGGCAGTTCTTC	CASSDYPYRYGQFF
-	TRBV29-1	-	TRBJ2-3	TGCAGCATAGGATCTGGCGCAGTTACGCAGTATTTT	CSIGSGAVTQYF
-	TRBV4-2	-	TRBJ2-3	TGTGCCAGCAGCCAAGATATGGCAGTTACCCAGGATATGCAGTATTTT	CASSQDMAVTQDMQYF
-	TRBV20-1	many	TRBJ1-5	TGCAGTGCTAGAGATCTTGGCAGACTCAGGCAGCCCCAGCATTTT	CSARDLGRLRQPQHF
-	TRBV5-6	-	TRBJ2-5	TGTGCCAGCAGCCTCAGGGAAAGTTACCAAGAGACCCGGTACTTC	CASSLRESYQETRYF
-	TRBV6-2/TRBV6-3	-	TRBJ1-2	TGTGCCAGCAGATTCCGGGAGGGAGAAATGTCCTATGGCTACACCTTC	CASRFREGEMSYGYTF
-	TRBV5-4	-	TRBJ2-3	TGTGTCAGAACGAAAGGGACAGATACGCAGTATTTT	CVRTKGTDTQYF
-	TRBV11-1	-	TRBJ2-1	TGTGCCAGCGGCCCTTCAAGGGTGTTGAACAATGAGCAGTTCTTC	CASGPSRVLNNEQFF
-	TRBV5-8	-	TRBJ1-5	TGTGCCAGCAGTGATCGGGCGGTTTGCAATCAGCCCCAGCATTTT	CASSDRAVCNQPQHF
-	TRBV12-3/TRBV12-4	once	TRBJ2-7	TGTGCCAGGAGTTTTCTTGGGAGGTCCCACGAGCAGTACTTC	CARSFLGRSHEQYF
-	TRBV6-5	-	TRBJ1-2	TGTGCCAGCAGTATAGGACAGTGGACTAACTATGGCAACACCTTC	CASSIGQWTNYGNTF
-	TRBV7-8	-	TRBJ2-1	TGTGCCAGTAGAAATCGCATTGAGCAGTTCTTC	CASRNRIEQFF
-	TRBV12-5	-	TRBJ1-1	TGTGTTAGTCGGCCAGGGTCGGGGAACATTGAAGCTTTCTTT	CVSRPGSGNIEAFF
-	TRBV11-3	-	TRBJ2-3	TGTGCCAGCAGCCACAAGGGTGTCACAGATACCCAGTATTTT	CASSHKGVTDTQYF
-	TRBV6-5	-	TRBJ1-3	TGTGCCAGCATTTACTCGAGGGGGAGCTCTGTAAACACCATATATTTT	CASIYSRGSSVNTIYF
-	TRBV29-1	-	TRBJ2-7	TGCAGCGTTGAAGATCGAGAAAGGGGCTCCTACGATCAGTATTTC	CSVEDRERGSYDQYF
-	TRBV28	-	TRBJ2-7	TGTGCCAGCAGTTTAGCCAGGGACGGGCGTGGCGAGCAGTACTTC	CASSLARDGRGEQYF
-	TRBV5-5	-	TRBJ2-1	TGTGCAAGCATCGGGGGCATGGCCGATGAGCAGTTCTTC	CASIGGMADEQFF
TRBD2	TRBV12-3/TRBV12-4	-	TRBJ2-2	TGTATCAGCAGTTTGTTTCGCGGGAGTGGTGGCGCCGGGGAGCTGTTTTTT	CISSLFRGSGGAGELFF
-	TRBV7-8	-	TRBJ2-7	TGTACCAGCAGCTTAGATGGGCCCGGCAGCTCCTATGAGCAGTACTTC	CTSSLDGPGSSYEQYF
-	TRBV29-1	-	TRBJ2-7	TGCAGCGCAACAAGGGGGGGACAGGATTCCCGCGAGCAATACTTC	CSATRGGQDSREQYF
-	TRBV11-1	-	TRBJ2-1	TGTGCCAGCAGCTTAACTCATGGGATTGGAATGAATGAACAGTTCTTC	CASSLTHGIGMNEQFF
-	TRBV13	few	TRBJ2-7	TGTGCCGGCAGCTTCGTTCAAAGCTCCTACGAGCAGTACTTC	CAGSFVQSSYEQYF
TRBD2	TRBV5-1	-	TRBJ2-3	TGCGCCAGCAGCCAGCTAGCGGGAGACACAGATGCGCAGTATTTT	CASSQLAGDTDAQYF
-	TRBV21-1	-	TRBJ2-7	TGTGCCGGTAGCAAAGCGCTGGGACAGAGATCCTGCGAGCAGTACTTC	CAGSKALGQRSCEQYF
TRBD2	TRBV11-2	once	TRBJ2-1	TGTGCCACCAGCTTAGAAGCTAGCGGAAGGGCTGAGCAGTTCTTC	CATSLEASGRAEQFF
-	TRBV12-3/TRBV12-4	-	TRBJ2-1	TGTGCCAGCACCCACGGGGGATTCGGGGTCTACCACAATGAGCAGTTCTTC	CASTHGGFGVYHNEQFF